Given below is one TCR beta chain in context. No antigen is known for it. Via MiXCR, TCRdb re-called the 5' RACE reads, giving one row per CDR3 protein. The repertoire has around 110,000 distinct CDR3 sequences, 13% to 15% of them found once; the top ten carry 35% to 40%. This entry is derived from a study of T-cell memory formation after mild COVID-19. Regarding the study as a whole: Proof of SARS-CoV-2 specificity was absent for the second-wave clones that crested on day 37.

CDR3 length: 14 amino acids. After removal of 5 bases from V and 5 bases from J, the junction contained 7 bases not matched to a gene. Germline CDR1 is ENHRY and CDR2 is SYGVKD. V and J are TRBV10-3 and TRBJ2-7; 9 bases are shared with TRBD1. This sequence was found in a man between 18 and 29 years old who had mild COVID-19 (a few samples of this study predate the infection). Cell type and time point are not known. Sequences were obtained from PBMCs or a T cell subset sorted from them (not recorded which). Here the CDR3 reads CAISRQGESHEQYF. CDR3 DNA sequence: TGTGCCATCAGTAGACAGGGGGAAAGCCACGAGCAGTACTTC.